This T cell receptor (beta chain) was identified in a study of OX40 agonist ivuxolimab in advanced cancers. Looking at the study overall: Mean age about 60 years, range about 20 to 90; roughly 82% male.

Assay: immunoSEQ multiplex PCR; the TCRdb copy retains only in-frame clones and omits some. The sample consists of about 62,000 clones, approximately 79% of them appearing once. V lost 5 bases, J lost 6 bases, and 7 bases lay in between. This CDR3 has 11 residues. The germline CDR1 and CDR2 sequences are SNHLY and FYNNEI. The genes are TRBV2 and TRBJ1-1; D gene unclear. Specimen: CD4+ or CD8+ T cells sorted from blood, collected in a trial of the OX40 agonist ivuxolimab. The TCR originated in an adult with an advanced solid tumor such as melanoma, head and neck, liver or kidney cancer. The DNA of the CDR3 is TGTGCCAGCAGTACGGGGTCTGAAGCTTTCTTT. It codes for CASSTGSEAFF.